The following is a T cell receptor beta chain sequence with its context. This CDR3 region has 15 residues. CDR1 is SGHNT, CDR2 YYREEE, per germline (reference sequence). Trimming pared 4 bases from V and 7 bases from J, leaving 15 bases between. These data come from a study of chemoradiotherapy in HPV16-positive cancers. Measured with immunoSEQ multiplex PCR; TCRdb has only the in-frame clones, and not every one. Of about 32,000 clones in the sample, roughly 88% are singletons; the top ten hold under 5.5%. The V call is TRBV5-4, the J call TRBJ1-6; possible D gene TRBD1, 6 bases. The source is a human donor with HPV-associated anogenital cancer. This material consisted of blood, taken from a patient who underwent chemoradiotherapy. In DNA form, the CDR3 reads TGTGCCAGCAGCCGTAACAGGGTTCAAAATTCACCCCTCCACTTT. Amino acids: CASSRNRVQNSPLHF.